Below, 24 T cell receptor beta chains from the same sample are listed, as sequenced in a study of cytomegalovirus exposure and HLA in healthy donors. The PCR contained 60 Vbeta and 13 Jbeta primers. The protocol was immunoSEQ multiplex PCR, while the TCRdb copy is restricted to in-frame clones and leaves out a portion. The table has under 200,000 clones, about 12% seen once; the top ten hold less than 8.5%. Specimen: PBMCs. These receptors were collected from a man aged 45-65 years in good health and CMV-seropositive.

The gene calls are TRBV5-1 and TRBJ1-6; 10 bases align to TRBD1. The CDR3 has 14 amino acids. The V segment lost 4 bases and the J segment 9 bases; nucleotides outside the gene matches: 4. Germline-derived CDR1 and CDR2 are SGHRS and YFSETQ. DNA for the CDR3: TGCGCCAGCAGCAGGGACAGGGGATCTTCACCCCTCCACTTT. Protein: CASSRDRGSSPLHF.

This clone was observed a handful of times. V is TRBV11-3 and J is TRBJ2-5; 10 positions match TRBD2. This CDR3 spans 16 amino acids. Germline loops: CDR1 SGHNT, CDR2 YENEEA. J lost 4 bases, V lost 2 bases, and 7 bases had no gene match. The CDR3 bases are TGTGCCAGCAGCTTAATACTAGCGGGGATCCCAGAGACCCAGTACTTC. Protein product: CASSLILAGIPETQYF.

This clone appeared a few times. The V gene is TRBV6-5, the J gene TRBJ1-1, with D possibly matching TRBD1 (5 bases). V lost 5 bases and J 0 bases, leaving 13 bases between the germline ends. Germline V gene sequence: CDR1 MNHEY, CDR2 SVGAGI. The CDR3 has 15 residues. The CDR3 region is CASSQGLSMNTEAFF. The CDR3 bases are TGTGCCAGCAGTCAGGGACTGAGCATGAACACTGAAGCTTTCTTT.

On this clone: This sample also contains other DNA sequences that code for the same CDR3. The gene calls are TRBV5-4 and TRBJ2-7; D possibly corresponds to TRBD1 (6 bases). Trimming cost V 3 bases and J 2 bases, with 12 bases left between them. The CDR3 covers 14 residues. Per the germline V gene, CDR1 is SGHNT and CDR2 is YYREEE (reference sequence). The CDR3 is CASSSQGQTYEQYF. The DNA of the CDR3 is TGTGCCAGCAGCTCACAGGGCCAGACCTACGAGCAGTACTTC. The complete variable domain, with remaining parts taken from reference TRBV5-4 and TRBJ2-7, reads ETGVTQSPTHLIKTRGQQVTLRCSSQSGHNTVSWYQQALGQGPQFIFQYYREEENGRGNFPPRFSGLQFPNYSSELNVNALELDDSALYLCASSSQGQTYEQYFGPGTRLTVT.

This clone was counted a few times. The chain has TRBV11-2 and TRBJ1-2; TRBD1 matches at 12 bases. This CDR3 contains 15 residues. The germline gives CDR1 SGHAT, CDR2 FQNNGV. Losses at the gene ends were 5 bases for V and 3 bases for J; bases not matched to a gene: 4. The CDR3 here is CASSVGQGADYGYTF. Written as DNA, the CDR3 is TGTGCCAGCAGCGTGGGACAGGGGGCAGACTATGGCTACACCTTC.

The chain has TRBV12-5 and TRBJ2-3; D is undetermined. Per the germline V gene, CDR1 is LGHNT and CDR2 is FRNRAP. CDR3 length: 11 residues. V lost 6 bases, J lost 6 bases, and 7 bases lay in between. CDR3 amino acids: CASGQADTQYF. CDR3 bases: TGTGCTAGTGGGCAGGCGGATACGCAGTATTTT.

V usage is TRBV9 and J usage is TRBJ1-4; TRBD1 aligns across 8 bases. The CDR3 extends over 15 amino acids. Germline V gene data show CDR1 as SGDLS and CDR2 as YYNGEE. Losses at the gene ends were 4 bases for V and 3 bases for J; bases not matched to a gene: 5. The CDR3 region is CASSPNRGSNEKLFF. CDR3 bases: TGTGCCAGCAGCCCAAACAGGGGGTCTAATGAAAAACTGTTTTTT.

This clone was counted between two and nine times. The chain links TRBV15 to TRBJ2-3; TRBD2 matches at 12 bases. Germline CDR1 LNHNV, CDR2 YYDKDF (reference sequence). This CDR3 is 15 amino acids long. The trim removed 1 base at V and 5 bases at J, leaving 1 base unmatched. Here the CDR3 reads CATSRVTSGGDTQYF. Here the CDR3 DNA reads TGTGCCACCAGCAGAGTGACTAGCGGGGGAGATACGCAGTATTTT.

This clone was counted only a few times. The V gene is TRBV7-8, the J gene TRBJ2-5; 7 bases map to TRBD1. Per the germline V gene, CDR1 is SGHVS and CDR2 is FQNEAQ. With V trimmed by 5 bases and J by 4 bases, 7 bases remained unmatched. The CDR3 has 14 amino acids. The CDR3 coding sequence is TGTGCCAGCAGCCTTAGAGGGGGCGGAGAGACCCAGTACTTC. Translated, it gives CASSLRGGGETQYF.

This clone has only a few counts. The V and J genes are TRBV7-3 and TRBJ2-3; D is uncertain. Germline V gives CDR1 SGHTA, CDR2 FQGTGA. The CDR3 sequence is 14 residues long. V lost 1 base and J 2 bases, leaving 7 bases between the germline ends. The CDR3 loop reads CASSLSGPTDTQYF. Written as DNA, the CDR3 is TGTGCCAGCAGCTTAAGCGGCCCCACAGATACGCAGTATTTT.

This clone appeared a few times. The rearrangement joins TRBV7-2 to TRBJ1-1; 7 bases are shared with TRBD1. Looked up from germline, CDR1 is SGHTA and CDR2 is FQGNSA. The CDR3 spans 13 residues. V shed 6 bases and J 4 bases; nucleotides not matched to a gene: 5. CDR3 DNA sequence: TGTGCCAGCAGGCTGACAGGGCCCACTGAAGCTTTCTTT. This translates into CASRLTGPTEAFF.

The CDR3 reads CASSPQPRGPNYGYTF. CDR3 coding DNA: TGTGCCAGCAGCCCCCAACCCAGGGGCCCTAACTATGGCTACACCTTC. The chain recombines TRBV11-3 with TRBJ1-2, with D perhaps matching TRBD1 (6 bases). Germline V gene sequence: CDR1 SGHNT, CDR2 YENEEA. The CDR3 spans 16 residues. Trimming took off 5 bases at V and 0 bases at J, with 16 bases between the two ends.

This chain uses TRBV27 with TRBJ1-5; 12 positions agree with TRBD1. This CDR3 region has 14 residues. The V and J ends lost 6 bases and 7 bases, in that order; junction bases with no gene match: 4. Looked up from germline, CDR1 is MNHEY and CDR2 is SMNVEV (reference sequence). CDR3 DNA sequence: TGTGCCAGCAGGGGACAGGGGGCAGGGCAGCCCCAGCATTTT. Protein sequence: CASRGQGAGQPQHF.

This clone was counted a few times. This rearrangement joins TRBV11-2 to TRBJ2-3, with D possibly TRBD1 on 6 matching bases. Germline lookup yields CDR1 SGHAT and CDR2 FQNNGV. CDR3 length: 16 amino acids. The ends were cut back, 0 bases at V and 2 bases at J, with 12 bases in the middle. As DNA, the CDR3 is TGTGCCAGCAGCTTAGATCTACAGGGTATCACAGATACGCAGTATTTT. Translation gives CASSLDLQGITDTQYF.

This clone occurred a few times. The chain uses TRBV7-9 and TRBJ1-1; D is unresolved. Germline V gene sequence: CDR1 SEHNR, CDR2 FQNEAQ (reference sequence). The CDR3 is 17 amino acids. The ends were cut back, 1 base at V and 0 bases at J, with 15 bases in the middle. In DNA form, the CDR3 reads TGTGCCAGCAGCTTAGGTCCAGAAAAATTTATGAACACTGAAGCTTTCTTT. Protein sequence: CASSLGPEKFMNTEAFF.

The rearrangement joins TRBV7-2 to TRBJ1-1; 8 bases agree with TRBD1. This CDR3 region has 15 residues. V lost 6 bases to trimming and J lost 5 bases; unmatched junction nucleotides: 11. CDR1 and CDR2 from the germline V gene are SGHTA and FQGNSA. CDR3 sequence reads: CASSRVGQGGTEAFF. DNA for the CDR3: TGTGCCAGCAGTCGCGTAGGACAGGGAGGAACTGAAGCTTTCTTT.

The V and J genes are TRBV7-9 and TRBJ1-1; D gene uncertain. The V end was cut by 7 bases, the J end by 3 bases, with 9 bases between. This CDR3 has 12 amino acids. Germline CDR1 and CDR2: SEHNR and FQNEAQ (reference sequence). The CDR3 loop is CASTGVDTEAFF. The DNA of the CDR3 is TGTGCCAGCACCGGGGTAGACACTGAAGCTTTCTTT.

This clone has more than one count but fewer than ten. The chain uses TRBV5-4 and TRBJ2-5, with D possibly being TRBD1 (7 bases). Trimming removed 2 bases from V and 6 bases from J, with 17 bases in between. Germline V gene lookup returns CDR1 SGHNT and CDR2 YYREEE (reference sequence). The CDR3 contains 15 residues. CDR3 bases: TGTGCCAGCAGCTTAGACAGGGAGGTGATGAAGACCCAGTACTTC. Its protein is CASSLDREVMKTQYF.

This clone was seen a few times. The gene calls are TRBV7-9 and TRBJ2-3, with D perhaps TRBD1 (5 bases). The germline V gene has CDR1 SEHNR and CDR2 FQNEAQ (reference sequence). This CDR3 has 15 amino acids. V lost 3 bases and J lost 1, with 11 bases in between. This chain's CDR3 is CASSFGRERTDTQYF. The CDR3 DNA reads TGTGCCAGCAGCTTCGGCAGGGAACGCACAGATACGCAGTATTTT.

The CDR3 DNA reads as TGCGCCAGCAGCTCTCTGGGACAGGGGGTTTATAACTATGGCTACACCTTC. It codes for CASSSLGQGVYNYGYTF. V and J are TRBV5-1 and TRBJ1-2; 11 bases are shared with TRBD1. This CDR3 has 17 residues. V was pared by 3 bases and J by 1 base, with 8 bases of the junction left unmatched. Per germline, CDR1 SGHRS and CDR2 YFSETQ.

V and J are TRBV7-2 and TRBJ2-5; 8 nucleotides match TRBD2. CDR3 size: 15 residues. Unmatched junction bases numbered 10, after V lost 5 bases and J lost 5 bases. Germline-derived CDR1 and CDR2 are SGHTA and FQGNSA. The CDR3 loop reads CASSPTAGGWETQYF. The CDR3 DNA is TGTGCCAGCAGCCCAACCGCGGGGGGCTGGGAGACCCAGTACTTC.

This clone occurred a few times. Here the CDR3 reads CGTSGFGTNEKLFF. The DNA of the CDR3 is TGCGGAACTAGTGGTTTCGGAACTAATGAAAAACTGTTTTTT. This chain joins TRBV29-1 and TRBJ1-4; D remains unclear. The CDR3 runs to 14 residues. Per germline, CDR1 SQVTM and CDR2 ANQGSEA.

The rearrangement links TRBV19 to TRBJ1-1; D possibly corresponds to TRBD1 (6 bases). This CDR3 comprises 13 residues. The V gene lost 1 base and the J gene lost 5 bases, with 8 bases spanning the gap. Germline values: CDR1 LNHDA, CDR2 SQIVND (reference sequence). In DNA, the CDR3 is TGTGCCAGTAGTATAGCCCAGGGGACTGAAGCTTTCTTT. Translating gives CASSIAQGTEAFF. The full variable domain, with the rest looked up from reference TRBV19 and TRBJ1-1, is DGGITQSPKYLFRKEGQNVTLSCEQNLNHDAMYWYRQDPGQGLRLIYYSQIVNDFQKGDIAEGYSVSREKKESFPLTVTSAQKNPTAFYLCASSIAQGTEAFFGQGTRLTVV.

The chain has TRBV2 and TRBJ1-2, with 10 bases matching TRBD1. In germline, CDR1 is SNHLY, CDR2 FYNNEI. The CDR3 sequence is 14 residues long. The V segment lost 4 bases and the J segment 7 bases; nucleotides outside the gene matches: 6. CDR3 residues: CASSARDRGVGYTF. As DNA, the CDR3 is TGTGCCAGCAGTGCCCGGGACAGGGGCGTTGGCTACACCTTC.